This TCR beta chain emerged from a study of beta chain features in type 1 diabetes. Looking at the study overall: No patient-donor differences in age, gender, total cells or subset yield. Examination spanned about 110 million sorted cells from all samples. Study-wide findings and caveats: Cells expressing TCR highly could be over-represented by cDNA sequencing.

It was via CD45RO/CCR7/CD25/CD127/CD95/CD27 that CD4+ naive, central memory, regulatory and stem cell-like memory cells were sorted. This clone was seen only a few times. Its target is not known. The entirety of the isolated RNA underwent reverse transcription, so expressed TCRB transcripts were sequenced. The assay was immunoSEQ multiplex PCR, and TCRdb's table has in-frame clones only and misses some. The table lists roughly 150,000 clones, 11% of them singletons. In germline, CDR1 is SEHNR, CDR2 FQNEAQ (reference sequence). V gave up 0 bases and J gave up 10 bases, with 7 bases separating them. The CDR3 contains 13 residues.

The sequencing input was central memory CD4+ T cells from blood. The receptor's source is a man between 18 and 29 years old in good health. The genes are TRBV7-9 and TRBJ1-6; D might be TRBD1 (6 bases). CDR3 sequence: CASSLAGGSPLHF. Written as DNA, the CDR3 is TGTGCCAGCAGCTTAGCAGGGGGATCACCCCTCCACTTT. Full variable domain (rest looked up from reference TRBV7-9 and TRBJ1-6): DTGVSQNPRHKITKRGQNVTFRCDPISEHNRLYWYRQTLGQGPEFLTYFQNEAQLEKSRLLSDRFSAERPKGSFSTLEIQRTEQGDSAMYLCASSLAGGSPLHFGNGTRLTVT.